The rows below give T cell receptor beta chains drawn from one sample of a study of T cell changes during pregnancy in multiple sclerosis. TCRdb's table, derived via immunoSEQ multiplex PCR, lists solely in-frame clones and lacks some. The sample consists of some 41,000 clones, 88% of them appearing once. This specimen consisted of CD8+ T cells from peripheral blood mononuclear cells, obtained in the first trimester of pregnancy. The receptors here all came from a female donor with multiple sclerosis, enrolled in a pregnancy study. Both conserved end residues are part of each CDR3. Each record gives: CDR3 protein, CDR3 DNA, V gene, D gene, J gene, clone size, CDR3 length. D genes are given only for firm matches. Clone size is shown for a subset of rows, as once, few, many or a class of expanded clone.

CASSLRRGTSASTDTQYF | TGTGCCAGCAGCTTACGCCGCGGGACTAGCGCGAGCACAGATACGCAGTATTTT | TRBV7-9 | TRBD2 | TRBJ2-3 | NA | 18
CASSIGLQVMSNGYTF | TGTGCCAGTAGTATTGGACTACAGGTTATGAGCAATGGCTACACCTTC | TRBV19 | NA | TRBJ1-2 | NA | 16
CASSLGSGTVPELFF | TGTGCCAGCAGCTTAGGGTCCGGGACTGTGCCGGAGCTGTTTTTT | TRBV7-9 | NA | TRBJ2-2 | NA | 15
CASITAANTGELFF | TGTGCCAGCATCACCGCAGCGAACACCGGGGAGCTGTTTTTT | TRBV13 | NA | TRBJ2-2 | NA | 14
CASSPSGTGPQETQYF | TGTGCCAGCAGCCCCTCGGGGACTGGGCCCCAAGAGACCCAGTACTTC | TRBV13 | NA | TRBJ2-5 | NA | 16
CASRPYSGQGYTEAFF | TGTGCCAGCAGACCGTATTCGGGACAGGGTTATACTGAAGCTTTCTTT | TRBV11-2 | TRBD1 | TRBJ1-1 | once | 16
CASSGSLAGNTGELFF | TGTGCCAGCAGCGGATCACTAGCGGGAAACACCGGGGAGCTGTTTTTT | TRBV9 | TRBD2 | TRBJ2-2 | NA | 16
CASSQDRMRLSGNTIYF | TGCGCCAGCAGCCAAGATAGGATGCGACTCTCTGGAAACACCATATATTTT | TRBV4-3 | NA | TRBJ1-3 | medium-sized | 17
CASSGRGLGYGYTF | TGTGCCAGCAGTGGGAGGGGGCTGGGGTATGGCTACACCTTC | TRBV6-1 | TRBD1 | TRBJ1-2 | NA | 14
CASSFSGGAVEQYF | TGTGCCAGCAGCTTTAGCGGGGGGGCCGTTGAGCAGTACTTC | TRBV7-2 | TRBD2 | TRBJ2-7 | once | 14
CASSLQAGEGQQTQYF | TGTGCTAGCAGCCTCCAGGCGGGGGAGGGTCAACAGACCCAGTACTTC | TRBV7-7 | TRBD2 | TRBJ2-5 | NA | 16
CASSQGMENSPLHF | TGCGCCAGCAGCCAAGGAATGGAGAATTCACCCCTCCACTTT | TRBV4-3 | NA | TRBJ1-6 | NA | 14
CASIHGGEAFF | TGTGCCAGCATACACGGGGGAGAGGCTTTCTTT | TRBV6-6 | NA | TRBJ1-1 | NA | 11
CASGGVIGQETQYF | TGTGCCAGTGGGGGGGTTATAGGGCAAGAGACCCAGTACTTC | TRBV7-9 | TRBD2 | TRBJ2-5 | once | 14
CASSLQGPYNEQFF | TGTGCCAGCAGTTTACAGGGGCCATACAATGAGCAGTTCTTC | TRBV6-5 | TRBD1 | TRBJ2-1 | NA | 14
CASSQERGGSYNEQFF | TGCGCCAGCAGCCAAGAGCGGGGGGGCTCCTACAATGAGCAGTTCTTC | TRBV4-3 | TRBD2 | TRBJ2-1 | once | 16
CASSRGAADTQYF | TGTGCCAGCAGCCGGGGGGCCGCAGATACGCAGTATTTT | TRBV11-3 | NA | TRBJ2-3 | NA | 13
CASSQDATGNYGYTF | TGCGCCAGCAGCCAAGATGCAACGGGGAACTATGGCTACACCTTC | TRBV4-3 | NA | TRBJ1-2 | NA | 15
CASSLSQGALVYEQYF | TGTGCCAGCAGCTTGAGTCAGGGGGCGTTAGTCTACGAGCAGTACTTC | TRBV5-6 | TRBD1 | TRBJ2-7 | NA | 16
CASQSGGVNEQFF | TGTGCCAGTCAATCGGGGGGGGTCAATGAGCAGTTCTTC | TRBV4-2 | TRBD2 | TRBJ2-1 | NA | 13
CACPRTGLKETQYF | TGTGCCTGCCCACGGACAGGCCTGAAGGAGACCCAGTACTTC | TRBV30 | TRBD1 | TRBJ2-5 | NA | 14
CASSQELGAFYGYTF | TGCGCCAGCAGCCAAGAACTGGGGGCTTTCTATGGCTACACCTTC | TRBV4-3 | NA | TRBJ1-2 | NA | 15
CATSYGGGFTDTQYF | TGTGCCACCAGCTACGGGGGGGGTTTCACAGATACGCAGTATTTT | TRBV15 | TRBD2 | TRBJ2-3 | NA | 15
CASSYGGSTDTQYF | TGTGCCAGCAGTTACGGCGGAAGCACAGATACGCAGTATTTT | TRBV6-6 | NA | TRBJ2-3 | NA | 14
CASSLSQGSGNTIYF | TGTGCCAGCAGCTTATCACAGGGATCTGGAAACACCATATATTTT | TRBV7-8 | NA | TRBJ1-3 | NA | 15
CASSVGRERETQYF | TGTGCCAGCAGTGTTGGACGGGAAAGAGAGACCCAGTACTTC | TRBV25-1 | NA | TRBJ2-5 | NA | 14
CASSLRTSGGVSSYNEQFF | TGTGCCAGCAGCCTCCGGACTAGCGGGGGGGTTAGCTCCTACAATGAGCAGTTCTTC | TRBV7-9 | TRBD2 | TRBJ2-1 | NA | 19
CASSPRPSGAETQYF | TGTGCCAGCAGCCCCCGACCTAGCGGGGCTGAGACCCAGTACTTC | TRBV11-2 | TRBD2 | TRBJ2-5 | NA | 15
CASSFDPEDRVRYEQYF | TGTGCCAGCAGCTTCGATCCGGAGGACAGGGTGAGGTACGAGCAGTACTTC | TRBV7-8 | TRBD1 | TRBJ2-7 | NA | 17
CASSLGTAYEQYF | TGTGCCAGCAGCTTAGGGACAGCCTACGAGCAGTACTTC | TRBV6-5 | TRBD1 | TRBJ2-7 | NA | 13
CASSRGQYDEQYF | TGTGCCAGCAGCAGGGGCCAGTACGACGAGCAGTACTTC | TRBV27 | NA | TRBJ2-7 | NA | 13
CASSLYSGNTIYF | TGTGCCAGCAGCTTATACTCTGGAAACACCATATATTTT | TRBV11-3 | NA | TRBJ1-3 | NA | 13
CASSQGALAGGPYNEQFF | TGCGCCAGCAGCCAAGGGGCACTAGCGGGGGGGCCCTACAATGAGCAGTTCTTC | TRBV4-1 | TRBD2 | TRBJ2-1 | NA | 18
CASSSTGGTGDEQFF | TGTGCCAGCAGCTCGACAGGGGGCACTGGAGATGAGCAGTTCTTC | TRBV7-3 | TRBD1 | TRBJ2-1 | NA | 15
CASSSIARHGYTF | TGTGCCAGCAGCTCCATAGCCCGACATGGCTACACCTTC | TRBV7-8 | NA | TRBJ1-2 | NA | 13
CASTPGSYEQYF | TGTGCCAGCACCCCAGGGTCCTACGAGCAGTACTTC | TRBV7-2 | NA | TRBJ2-7 | NA | 12
CASGTEGQGIGNTIYF | TGTGCCAGCGGGACGGAGGGACAGGGAATTGGAAACACCATATATTTT | TRBV9 | TRBD1 | TRBJ1-3 | few | 16
CASSIAMNTEAFF | TGTGCCAGTAGTATCGCTATGAACACTGAAGCTTTCTTT | TRBV19 | NA | TRBJ1-1 | NA | 13
CASRPGEGVYGYTF | TGTGCCAGCAGACCAGGGGAGGGGGTATATGGCTACACCTTC | TRBV7-8 | NA | TRBJ1-2 | NA | 14
CASSPGRLGGEKLFF | TGCGCCAGCAGCCCCGGTCGTCTGGGAGGCGAAAAACTGTTTTTT | TRBV4-3 | NA | TRBJ1-4 | NA | 15
CASSLGGANTGELFF | TGTGCCAGCAGCTTAGGGGGGGCGAACACCGGGGAGCTGTTTTTT | TRBV7-2 | NA | TRBJ2-2 | NA | 15
CASSEPRYPQGAHQPQHF | TGCGCCAGCAGTGAGCCAAGGTACCCCCAGGGTGCCCATCAGCCCCAGCATTTT | TRBV10-1 | NA | TRBJ1-5 | few | 18
CAWSVRGGGNYNEQFF | TGTGCCTGGAGTGTACGTGGGGGGGGAAACTACAATGAGCAGTTCTTC | TRBV30 | TRBD2 | TRBJ2-1 | NA | 16
CASSPSGVRNEKLFF | TGTGCCAGCAGCCCCTCCGGAGTTAGGAATGAAAAACTGTTTTTT | TRBV7-9 | NA | TRBJ1-4 | few | 15
CASSRNDRATNEKLFF | TGTGCCAGCAGCCGGAACGACAGGGCCACTAATGAAAAACTGTTTTTT | TRBV5-5 | TRBD1 | TRBJ1-4 | NA | 16
CASSFSVQGNEQFF | TGTGCCAGCAGTTTCTCCGTCCAGGGCAATGAGCAGTTCTTC | TRBV27 | NA | TRBJ2-1 | NA | 14
CAISPGAGTEAFF | TGTGCCATCAGCCCCGGGGCGGGAACTGAAGCTTTCTTT | TRBV10-3 | NA | TRBJ1-1 | NA | 13
CASSPNRGQKSLHF | TGTGCCAGCAGCCCAAACCGGGGACAGAAGTCCCTCCACTTT | TRBV2 | TRBD1 | TRBJ1-6 | NA | 14
CASSQSGGEPYNEQFF | TGCGCCAGCAGCCAGAGCGGGGGGGAACCCTACAATGAGCAGTTCTTC | TRBV4-3 | TRBD2 | TRBJ2-1 | NA | 16
CASSLGGPGSTDTQYF | TGTGCCAGCAGTTTGGGCGGGCCCGGCAGCACAGATACGCAGTATTTT | TRBV6-5 | NA | TRBJ2-3 | NA | 16
CASSQGGRGLAFF | TGTGCCAGCAGCCAAGGGGGAAGAGGGCTAGCTTTCTTT | TRBV14 | NA | TRBJ1-1 | NA | 13
CASSAPGESQPQHF | TGTGCCAGCAGTGCCCCAGGGGAGAGTCAGCCCCAGCATTTT | TRBV2 | NA | TRBJ1-5 | few | 14
CASSVSWTGTPSTDTQYF | TGTGCCAGCAGCGTAAGTTGGACAGGGACCCCTAGCACAGATACGCAGTATTTT | TRBV9 | TRBD1 | TRBJ2-3 | NA | 18
CASSLSTGTAEAFF | TGTGCCAGCTCGCTTTCGACAGGCACGGCTGAAGCTTTCTTT | TRBV18 | NA | TRBJ1-1 | NA | 14
CASSHLSGGDYEQYF | TGCGCCAGCAGCCACTTAAGCGGGGGGGACTACGAGCAGTACTTC | TRBV4-1 | TRBD2 | TRBJ2-7 | NA | 15
CASSDWDSYGYTF | TGTGCCAGCAGTGATTGGGACAGCTATGGCTACACCTTC | TRBV25-1 | TRBD1 | TRBJ1-2 | once | 13
CASGQGAYEAFF | TGTGCCAGCGGCCAAGGGGCCTACGAAGCTTTCTTT | TRBV6-1 | NA | TRBJ1-1 | NA | 12